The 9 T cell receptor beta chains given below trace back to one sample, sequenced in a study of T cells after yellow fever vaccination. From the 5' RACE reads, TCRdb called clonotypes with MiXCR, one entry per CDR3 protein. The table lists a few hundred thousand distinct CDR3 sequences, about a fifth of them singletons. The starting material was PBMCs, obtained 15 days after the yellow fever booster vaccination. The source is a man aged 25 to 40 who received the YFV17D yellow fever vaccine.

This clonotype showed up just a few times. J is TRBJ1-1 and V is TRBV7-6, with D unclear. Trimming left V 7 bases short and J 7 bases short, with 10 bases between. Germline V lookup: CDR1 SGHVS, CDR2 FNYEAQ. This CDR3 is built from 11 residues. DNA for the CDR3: TGTGCCAGCACACCGGGTGGTGAAGCTTTCTTT. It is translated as CASTPGGEAFF.

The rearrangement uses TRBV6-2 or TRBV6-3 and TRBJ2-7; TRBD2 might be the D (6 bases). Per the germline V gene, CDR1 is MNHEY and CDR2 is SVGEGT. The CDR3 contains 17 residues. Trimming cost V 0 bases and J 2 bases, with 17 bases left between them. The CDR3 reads CASSYSISFGSPYEQYF. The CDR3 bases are TGTGCCAGCAGTTACTCGATATCATTCGGGAGTCCCTACGAGCAGTACTTC.

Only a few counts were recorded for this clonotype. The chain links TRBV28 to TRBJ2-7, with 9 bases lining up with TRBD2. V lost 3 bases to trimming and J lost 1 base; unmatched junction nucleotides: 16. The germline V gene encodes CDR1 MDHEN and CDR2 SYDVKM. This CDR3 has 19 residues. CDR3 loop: CASSFPVGSGRPSSYEQYF. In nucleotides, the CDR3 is TGTGCCAGCAGTTTCCCGGTCGGGAGCGGGAGGCCTTCTTCCTACGAGCAGTACTTC.

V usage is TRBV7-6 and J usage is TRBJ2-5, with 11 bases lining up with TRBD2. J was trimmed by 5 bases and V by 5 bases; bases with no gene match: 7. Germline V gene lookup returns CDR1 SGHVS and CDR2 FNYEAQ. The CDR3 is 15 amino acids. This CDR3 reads CASSPRLAGFETQYF. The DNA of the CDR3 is TGTGCCAGCAGCCCTAGACTAGCGGGATTCGAGACCCAGTACTTC.

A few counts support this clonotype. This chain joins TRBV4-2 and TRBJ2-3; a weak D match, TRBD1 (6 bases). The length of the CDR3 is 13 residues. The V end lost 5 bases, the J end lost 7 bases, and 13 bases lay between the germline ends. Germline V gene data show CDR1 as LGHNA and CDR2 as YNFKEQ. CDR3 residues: CASSFRDTYTQYF. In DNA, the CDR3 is TGTGCCAGCAGCTTCCGGGACACTTATACGCAGTATTTT.

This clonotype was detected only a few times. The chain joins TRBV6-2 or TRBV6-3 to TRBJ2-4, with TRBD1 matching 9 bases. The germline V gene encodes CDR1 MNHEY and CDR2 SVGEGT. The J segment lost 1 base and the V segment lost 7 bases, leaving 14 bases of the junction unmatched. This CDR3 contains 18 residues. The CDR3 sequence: CASTRTGDPSYAKNIQYF. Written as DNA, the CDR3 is TGTGCCAGCACCCGGACAGGGGACCCCTCCTACGCCAAAAACATTCAGTACTTC.

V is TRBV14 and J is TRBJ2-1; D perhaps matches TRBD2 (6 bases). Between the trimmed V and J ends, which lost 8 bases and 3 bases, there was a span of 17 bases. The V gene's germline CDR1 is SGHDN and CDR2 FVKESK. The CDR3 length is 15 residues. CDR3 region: CASGSRGLSYNEQFF. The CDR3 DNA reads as TGTGCCAGCGGTAGCCGGGGACTGAGCTACAATGAGCAGTTCTTC. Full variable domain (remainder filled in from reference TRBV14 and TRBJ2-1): EAGVTQFPSHSVIEKGQTVTLRCDPISGHDNLYWYRRVMGKEIKFLLHFVKESKQDESGMPNNRFLAERTGGTYSTLKVQPAELEDSGVYFCASGSRGLSYNEQFFGPGTRLTVL.

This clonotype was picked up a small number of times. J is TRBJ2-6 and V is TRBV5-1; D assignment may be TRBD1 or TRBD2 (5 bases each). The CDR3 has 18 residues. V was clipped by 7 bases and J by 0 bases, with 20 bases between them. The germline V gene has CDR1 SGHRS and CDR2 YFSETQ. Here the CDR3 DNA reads TGCGCCAGCCGCCCGGGACCCAGACTAAACTCTGGGGCCAACGTCCTGACTTTC. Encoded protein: CASRPGPRLNSGANVLTF.

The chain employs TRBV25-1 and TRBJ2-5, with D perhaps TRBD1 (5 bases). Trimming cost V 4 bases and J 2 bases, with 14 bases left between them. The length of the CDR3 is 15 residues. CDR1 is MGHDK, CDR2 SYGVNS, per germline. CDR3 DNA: TGTGCCAGCAGTGGGCTAGAGACAGCTCAAGAGACCCAGTACTTC. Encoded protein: CASSGLETAQETQYF.